These 2 T cell receptor beta chains share one sample of origin, sequenced in a study of cytomegalovirus exposure and HLA in healthy donors. Primers: 60 Vbeta forward and 13 Jbeta reverse. Measured with immunoSEQ multiplex PCR; TCRdb has only the in-frame clones, and not every one. The sample has around 75,000 clones, 60% to 85% seen once. Input material: PBMCs. The receptors stem from a man between 18 and 29 years old in good health and CMV-seronegative.

The chain has TRBV19 and TRBJ1-4; tentative D call: TRBD1 (5 bases). Trimming shortened V by 6 bases and J by 7 bases, and 12 bases separated the two germline ends. The CDR3 covers 13 residues. Germline CDR1 is LNHDA and CDR2 is SQIVND (reference sequence). The CDR3 region has the DNA TGTGCCAGTAGCCCAGGGTGGGGTGAAAAACTGTTTTTT. Translating it yields CASSPGWGEKLFF. Variable domain in full (rest from reference TRBV19 and TRBJ1-4): DGGITQSPKYLFRKEGQNVTLSCEQNLNHDAMYWYRQDPGQGLRLIYYSQIVNDFQKGDIAEGYSVSREKKESFPLTVTSAQKNPTAFYLCASSPGWGEKLFFGSGTQLSVL.

The chain couples TRBV28 to TRBJ1-5, with D perhaps matching TRBD1 (5 bases). The ends were cut back, 6 bases at V and 1 base at J, with 10 bases in the middle. Per the germline V gene, CDR1 is MDHEN and CDR2 is SYDVKM. This CDR3 comprises 14 residues. The CDR3 loop is CASSDDSSNQPQHF. For the CDR3, the DNA is TGTGCCAGCAGCGATGACAGCAGCAATCAGCCCCAGCATTTT.